This T cell receptor (beta chain) originates from a study of CXCR3-negative and CXCR3-positive naive CD8 T cells. Study results and caveats: The TRB CDR3s that CXCR3-positive naive cells carried were more hydrophobic than those of CXCR3-negative naive cells. Cryopreserved PBMCs had partly decreased CXCR3 expression; fresh PBMCs were used in most assays. Diversity was high in both naive subsets and much lower in memory cells. TRB CDR3 properties were used to infer TCR strength, and surface CD5 was comparable between naive subsets.

Libraries were UMI-labeled 5' RACE TRB cDNA. TCRdb reprocessed the 5' RACE reads; each CDR3 protein has one entry and no DNA is given. Reported are 55,000 to 75,000 distinct CDR3 sequences; the ten largest clones contain 0.7% to 0.95%. This CDR3 has 13 residues. CDR1 MNHEY and CDR2 SVGEGT come from the germline V gene. Concerning this clonotype itself: Its antigen is not known.

The chain couples TRBV6-2 or TRBV6-3 to TRBJ2-5. The receptor's source is a human donor in good health. Some clones in this sample may be carry-over from other donors' samples. What was sequenced was naive CXCR3+ CD8+ T cells from blood. The subset is: CD45RO-CCR7+CD27+CD95- naive CD8+ T cells expressing CXCR3 (TNR3+). The CDR3 is CASSYAYQETQYF.